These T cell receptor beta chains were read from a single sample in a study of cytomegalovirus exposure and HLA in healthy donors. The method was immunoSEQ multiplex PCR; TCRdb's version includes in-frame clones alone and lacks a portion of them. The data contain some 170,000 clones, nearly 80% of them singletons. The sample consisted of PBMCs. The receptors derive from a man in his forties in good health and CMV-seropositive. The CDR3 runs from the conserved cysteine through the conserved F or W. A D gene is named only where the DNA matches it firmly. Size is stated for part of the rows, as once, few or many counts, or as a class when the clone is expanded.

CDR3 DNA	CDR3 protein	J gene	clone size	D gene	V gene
TGTGCCAGCAACCAAGCAGAGACCCAGTACTTC	CASNQAETQYF	TRBJ2-5	-	-	TRBV2
TGTGCCAGCAGCTTAGGGGGACTTCCCATTGAGCAGTTCTTC	CASSLGGLPIEQFF	TRBJ2-1	-	-	TRBV7-3
TGCAGCGTTGAAGCCCCCTTAGCGGGAGTCAACAATGAGCAGTTCTTC	CSVEAPLAGVNNEQFF	TRBJ2-1	few	TRBD2	TRBV29-1
TGTGCCAGCAGTGAAGCGCTTGGAGACTATCAGCCCCAGCATTTT	CASSEALGDYQPQHF	TRBJ1-5	-	-	TRBV6-1
TGTGCCAGCCGCTCAGGGGGCGAAGAGACCCAGTACTTC	CASRSGGEETQYF	TRBJ2-5	once	TRBD1	TRBV5-4
TGCGCCAGCAGCCGACTAGCGGAGCCTATTTGGGGAGAGCAGTACTTC	CASSRLAEPIWGEQYF	TRBJ2-7	-	TRBD2	TRBV5-1
TGTGCCAGCAGCTCTAAGGACTTCTTACAAGAGACCCAGTACTTC	CASSSKDFLQETQYF	TRBJ2-5	-	-	TRBV5-6
TGTGCCAGCAGCGTCTCGAGCGGGCCAGATACGCAGTATTTT	CASSVSSGPDTQYF	TRBJ2-3	-	-	TRBV9
TGTGCCAGCAGTTACGACGGGGGTTATAATTCACCCCTCCACTTT	CASSYDGGYNSPLHF	TRBJ1-6	-	-	TRBV11-2
TGTGCCAGCAGCGGGAACGGGGGGCGCATGGACTTC	CASSGNGGRMDF	TRBJ2-7	-	-	TRBV7-9
TGTGCCAGTATCGATGGGGGGGCTGGGTCCAACACAGATACGCAGTATTTT	CASIDGGAGSNTDTQYF	TRBJ2-3	-	-	TRBV19
TGTGCCACCAGCAGAGATAGGACAGGGCAGGGGTATACCTTC	CATSRDRTGQGYTF	TRBJ1-2	-	TRBD1	TRBV15
TGTGCCAGCAGCTTAACGGGACAGACGAACACTGAAGCTTTCTTT	CASSLTGQTNTEAFF	TRBJ1-1	-	TRBD1	TRBV7-3
TGTGCCAGTAGTTCAAGACAGGGGGATTGGACCGGGGAGCTGTTTTTT	CASSSRQGDWTGELFF	TRBJ2-2	-	TRBD1	TRBV19
TGTGCCAGCATCAGGGCTGGGGCCAACGTCCTGACTTTC	CASIRAGANVLTF	TRBJ2-6	few	-	TRBV2
TGCGCCAGCAGCCAAGATTACAGGGGCAGAATGAACACTGAAGCTTTCTTT	CASSQDYRGRMNTEAFF	TRBJ1-1	-	TRBD1	TRBV4-1
TGTGCCAGCAGCGTTCTAGCGGGCGAGAATGAGCAGTTCTTC	CASSVLAGENEQFF	TRBJ2-1	once	TRBD2	TRBV27